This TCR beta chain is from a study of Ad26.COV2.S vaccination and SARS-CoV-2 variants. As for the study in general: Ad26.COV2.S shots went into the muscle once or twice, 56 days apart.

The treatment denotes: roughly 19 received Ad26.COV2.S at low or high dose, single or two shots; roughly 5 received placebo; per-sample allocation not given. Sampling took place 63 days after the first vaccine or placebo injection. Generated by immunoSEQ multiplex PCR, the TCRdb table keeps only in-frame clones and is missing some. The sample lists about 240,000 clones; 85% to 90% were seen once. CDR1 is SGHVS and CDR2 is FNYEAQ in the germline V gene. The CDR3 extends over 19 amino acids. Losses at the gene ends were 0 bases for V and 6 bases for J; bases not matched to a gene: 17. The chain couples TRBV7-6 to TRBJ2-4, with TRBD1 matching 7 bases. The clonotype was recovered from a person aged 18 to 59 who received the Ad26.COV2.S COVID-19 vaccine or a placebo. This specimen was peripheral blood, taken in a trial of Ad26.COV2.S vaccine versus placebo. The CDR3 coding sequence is TGTGCCAGCAGCTTAGCGCGGAACAGGGGAATGATTAGGGTAAACATTCAGTACTTC. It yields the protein CASSLARNRGMIRVNIQYF.